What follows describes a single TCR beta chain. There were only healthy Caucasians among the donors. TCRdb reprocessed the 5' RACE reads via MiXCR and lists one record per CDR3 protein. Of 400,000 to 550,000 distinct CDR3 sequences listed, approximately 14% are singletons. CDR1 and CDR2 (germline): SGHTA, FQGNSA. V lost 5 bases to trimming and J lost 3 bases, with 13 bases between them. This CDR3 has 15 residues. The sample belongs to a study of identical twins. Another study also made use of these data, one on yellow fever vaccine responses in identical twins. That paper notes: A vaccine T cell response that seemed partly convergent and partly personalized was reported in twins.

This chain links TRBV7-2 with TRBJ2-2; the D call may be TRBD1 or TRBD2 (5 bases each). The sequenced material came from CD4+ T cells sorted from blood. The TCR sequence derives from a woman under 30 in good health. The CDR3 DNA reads TGTGCCAGCAGCGGTGCGTCGGGGCACACCGGGGAGCTGTTTTTT. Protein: CASSGASGHTGELFF.